There are a few counts of the clone carrying this T cell receptor beta chain. Its target is not known. This CDR3 region has 20 residues. V gave up 0 bases and J gave up 0 bases; unmatched junction bases: 16. CDR1 and CDR2 (germline): KGHSH, LQKENI. Data came from immunoSEQ multiplex PCR; TCRdb stores just in-frame clones and leaves some out. The sample has roughly 13,000 clones; around 80% are singletons. The sample is drawn from a study of somatic mutations in cytotoxic T cells in rheumatoid arthritis. At the level of the study: Among the T-cell populations stained with V beta antibodies, some were separated by flow sorting at nearly 100% purity, including V beta1+ cells whose TCRB was sequenced. General study findings and limits: Rheumatoid arthritis patients, but not healthy controls, exhibited increasing CD8+ clonality with age. Between rheumatoid arthritis patients and age-matched healthy controls, CD8+ T-cell clonality showed no significant difference.

The chain links TRBV18 to TRBJ2-7; 8 bases align to TRBD2. The sample comprised CD8+ T cells sorted from blood. This TCR came from an adult with rheumatoid arthritis. The chain's CDR3 is CASSPPVGGLGLAGSYEQYF. In nucleotides, the CDR3 is TGTGCCAGCTCACCACCTGTTGGAGGTTTAGGTCTAGCGGGCTCCTACGAGCAGTACTTC.